This T cell receptor (beta chain) was profiled in a study of blood T cell repertoires in COVID-19. V lost 6 bases and J lost 4, with 14 bases in between. In germline, CDR1 is SGHDT, CDR2 YYEEEE. The CDR3 has 14 amino acids. Clones were sequenced by immunoSEQ multiplex PCR, and TCRdb holds only the in-frame ones, with some missing. The table records 200,000 to 300,000 clones, around 92% of them present only once. This clonotype was obtained from a woman younger than 45 with acute COVID-19. This sequence joins TRBV5-6 and TRBJ1-3; possibly TRBD1 for D (6 bases). The sequenced material came from PBMCs or T cells enriched from blood (not recorded which). The CDR3 DNA is TGTGCCAGCACCCATTCAGGGGAGGGAAACACCATATATTTT. Its protein product is CASTHSGEGNTIYF.